This entry lists 27 T cell receptor beta chains sequenced from one sample in a study of CD4 T cells in relation to SARS-CoV-2 and coronaviruses. Before the COVID-19 pandemic, during about 2010-2018, CD4+ T cells were taken from unexposed donors. CD4+ T cells were isolated from the cells after about ten days of culture. These receptors have no identified antigens. The assay was immunoSEQ multiplex PCR, and TCRdb's table has in-frame clones only and misses some. The sample holds some 22,000 clones, roughly 72% seen once. Sequenced: CD4+ T cells from PBMCs, cultured in vitro. These receptors all stem from a human donor in good health.

The chain uses TRBV5-1 and TRBJ2-6; D gene uncertain. The germline CDR1 and CDR2 sequences are SGHRS and YFSETQ. V shed 7 bases and J shed 0 bases, with 8 bases lying between them. This CDR3 spans 14 amino acids. The CDR3 loop reads CASFGPSGANVLTF. In DNA, the CDR3 is TGCGCCAGCTTTGGCCCCTCTGGGGCCAACGTCCTGACTTTC.

The chain has TRBV14 and TRBJ1-2; no clear D gene. The ends were cut back, 4 bases at V and 7 bases at J, with 13 bases in the middle. CDR3 length: 13 residues. CDR1 and CDR2 from the germline V gene are SGHDN and FVKESK. The CDR3 loop reads CASSPDLLGGYTF. The CDR3 region has the DNA TGTGCCAGCAGCCCGGACCTACTCGGTGGCTACACCTTC.

This chain connects TRBV6-5 to TRBJ1-1, with D unresolved. Germline-derived CDR1 and CDR2 are MNHEY and SVGAGI. Trimming removed 5 bases from V and 6 bases from J, with 16 bases in between. This CDR3 comprises 14 residues. CDR3 DNA sequence: TGTGCCAGCAGTCCTACGCCCCTCTTTGCTGAAGCTTTCTTT. Translation: CASSPTPLFAEAFF.

The CDR3 DNA sequence: TGCGCCAGCAGCCAAGGGGGGGCCGGGACAGGGGTCTACGAGCAGTACTTC. Translated, it gives CASSQGGAGTGVYEQYF. J is TRBJ2-7 and V is TRBV4-3; 10 bases match TRBD1. Germline values: CDR1 LGHNA, CDR2 YSLEER. The CDR3 is 17 residues long. The J segment lost 3 bases and the V segment lost 1 base, leaving 9 bases of the junction unmatched.

The gene calls are TRBV5-1 and TRBJ2-1; D tentatively fits TRBD1 or TRBD2 (5 bases each). There are 16 residues in the CDR3. Trimming shortened V by 0 bases and J by 0 bases, and 10 bases separated the two germline ends. Germline assignment: CDR1 SGHRS and CDR2 YFSETQ. Written as DNA, the CDR3 is TGCGCCAGCAGCTTGGCACCAGGGAGCTCCTACAATGAGCAGTTCTTC. The encoded protein is CASSLAPGSSYNEQFF.

The V call is TRBV9, the J call TRBJ2-7; D remains ambiguous. V lost 0 bases and J lost 0, with 7 bases in between. Per the germline V gene, CDR1 is SGDLS and CDR2 is YYNGEE. The CDR3 sequence is 14 residues long. CDR3 region: CASSVGTASYEQYF. Written as DNA, the CDR3 is TGTGCCAGCAGCGTAGGGACGGCCTCCTACGAGCAGTACTTC.

The V gene is TRBV12-3 or TRBV12-4, the J gene TRBJ1-2; D is undetermined. Trimming shortened V by 9 bases and J by 7 bases, and 12 bases separated the two germline ends. The CDR3 loop spans 11 amino acids. In DNA form, the CDR3 reads TGTGCCAGTTCCCGTGGCCGTGGCTACACCTTC. Translated: CASSRGRGYTF.

The chain recombines TRBV6-5 with TRBJ1-1; D is unclear. V gave up 6 bases and J gave up 1 base, with 15 bases separating them. The CDR3 runs 15 residues. CDR1 MNHEY and CDR2 SVGAGI come from the germline V gene. The CDR3: CASRSTHGRNTEAFF. CDR3 sequence (DNA): TGTGCCAGCAGATCCACCCACGGGCGGAACACTGAAGCTTTCTTT.

With respect to this clone: At one end, the junction sequence differs from germline, possibly due to a read error. The genes are TRBV7-7 and TRBJ2-1; maybe TRBD1 (5 bases). CDR1 SSHAT and CDR2 FNYEAQ come from the germline V gene (reference sequence). The length of the CDR3 is 13 residues. The DNA of the CDR3 is TGTGCTAGCAGCGCCGACAGATACAATGAGCAGTTCTTC. It yields the protein CASSADRYNEQFF.

The rearrangement links TRBV3-1 (or the pseudogene TRBV3-2) to TRBJ2-5; TRBD2 matches 8 bases. Germline trimming cut 0 bases from V and 3 bases from J; bases unmatched to any gene: 6. The CDR3 consists of 16 residues. CDR1 and CDR2 from the germline V gene are LGHDT and YNNKEL (reference sequence). CDR3 region: CASSQEDGGVKETQYF. CDR3 nucleotide sequence: TGTGCCAGCAGCCAAGAGGACGGGGGGGTTAAAGAGACCCAGTACTTC.

This clone was counted only a few times. The V and J genes are TRBV10-2 and TRBJ1-5; D remains ambiguous. Germline V gives CDR1 WSHSY, CDR2 SAAADI. The CDR3 is 12 residues long. The V end was cut by 6 bases, the J end by 3 bases, with 6 bases between. CDR3 DNA sequence: TGCGCCAGCAGCGACTTCAATCAGCCCCAGCATTTT. This encodes CASSDFNQPQHF.

The gene calls are TRBV10-2 and TRBJ1-4; 7 positions agree with TRBD1. Unmatched junction bases numbered 11, after V lost 5 bases and J lost 8 bases. The CDR3 loop spans 15 amino acids. Per germline, CDR1 WSHSY and CDR2 SAAADI. The chain's CDR3 is CASSRWDSSGEKLFF. For the CDR3, the DNA is TGCGCCAGCAGTAGATGGGACAGCTCCGGGGAAAAACTGTTTTTT.

For the CDR3, the DNA is TGTGCCAGCAGCTTGGGACTGGACTATGGCTACACCTTC. Translation gives CASSLGLDYGYTF. J is TRBJ1-2 and V is TRBV7-9; tentative D call: TRBD1 (5 bases). This CDR3 region has 13 residues. V shed 3 bases and J shed 3 bases, with 8 bases lying between them. Germline V lookup: CDR1 SEHNR, CDR2 FQNEAQ (reference sequence).

This chain uses TRBV4-3 with TRBJ2-5; D could derive from TRBD1 or TRBD2 (5 bases each). The germline gives CDR1 LGHNA, CDR2 YSLEER. V lost 4 bases to trimming and J lost 5 bases, with 11 bases between them. This CDR3 has 13 residues. For the CDR3, the DNA is TGCGCCAGCAGCCCGGGACCGGGGGAGACCCAGTACTTC. Translated: CASSPGPGETQYF.

The chain carries TRBV29-1 and TRBJ2-1; TRBD1 matches at 8 bases. V lost 7 bases to trimming and J lost 6 bases; unmatched junction nucleotides: 11. The germline gives CDR1 SQVTM, CDR2 ANQGSEA. The CDR3 loop spans 14 amino acids. The DNA for the CDR3 is TGCAGCGGGAAGACAGGGGTATTAAGCAATGAGCAGTTCTTC. Translation: CSGKTGVLSNEQFF.

The CDR3, as DNA: TGTGCCAGCAGCTTAGAGATTTGGTCTGGGGCCAACGTCCTGACTTTC. Its protein is CASSLEIWSGANVLTF. V and J are TRBV11-2 and TRBJ2-6, with unresolved D. CDR1 is SGHAT, CDR2 FQNNGV, per germline. The CDR3 consists of 16 residues. V was pared by 0 bases and J by 1 base, with 7 bases between.

This chain connects TRBV12-3 or TRBV12-4 to TRBJ1-2; possibly TRBD1 for D (6 bases). The CDR3 runs to 13 residues. Trimming removed 2 bases at V and 2 bases at J, with 6 bases between. In DNA, the CDR3 is TGTGCCAGCAGTTTAAGGGGGAACTATGGCTACACCTTC. Translation gives CASSLRGNYGYTF.

The gene calls are TRBV7-3 and TRBJ2-1; TRBD2 matches at 10 bases. This CDR3 is built from 16 residues. The V gene's germline CDR1 is SGHTA and CDR2 FQGTGA. V dropped 0 bases and J dropped 8; count of bases not matched to a gene: 7. The CDR3 DNA reads TGTGCCAGCAGCTTAACAGCGGGAGGGTATGGGCATGAGCAGTTCTTC. It is translated as CASSLTAGGYGHEQFF. Supplemented by reference TRBV7-3 and TRBJ2-1, the full variable domain reads GAGVSQTPSNKVTEKGKYVELRCDPISGHTALYWYRQSLGQGPEFLIYFQGTGAADDSGLPNDRFFAVRPEGSVSTLKIQRTERGDSAVYLCASSLTAGGYGHEQFFGPGTRLTVL.

The table lists this clone with a few counts. The chain employs TRBV9 and TRBJ2-7, with D perhaps TRBD2 (5 bases). With 0 bases removed from V and 1 base from J, the gap between germline ends came to 8 bases. Germline CDR1 SGDLS, CDR2 YYNGEE. This CDR3 contains 14 residues. This CDR3 reads CASSVGGDSYEQYF. DNA of the CDR3: TGTGCCAGCAGCGTAGGGGGAGATTCCTACGAGCAGTACTTC.

This clone has just one count. The chain couples TRBV30 to TRBJ2-5, with D maybe TRBD1 (5 bases). The ends were cut back, 4 bases at V and 4 bases at J, with 13 bases in the middle. This CDR3 has 13 residues. The V gene's germline CDR1 is GTSNPN and CDR2 SVGIG (reference sequence). The CDR3 sequence is CAWTPRGRETQYF. CDR3 bases: TGTGCCTGGACCCCAAGGGGCAGAGAGACCCAGTACTTC.

The chain combines TRBV7-2 with TRBJ1-2, with a possible D match to TRBD1 (5 bases). The CDR3 totals 14 residues. Germline CDR1 SGHTA, CDR2 FQGNSA. The V gene lost 1 base and the J gene lost 6 bases, with 12 bases spanning the gap. Written as DNA, the CDR3 is TGTGCCAGCAGCTTAGGGCCGTGGGGGGATGGCTACACCTTC. This sequence encodes CASSLGPWGDGYTF.

The V gene is TRBV19, the J gene TRBJ2-7; 9 nucleotides agree with TRBD1. J lost 6 bases, V lost 7 bases, and 19 bases had no gene match. The length of the CDR3 is 17 residues. Germline V gene sequence: CDR1 LNHDA, CDR2 SQIVND (reference sequence). The CDR3 protein is CASTSIGGRQGVSEQYF. The CDR3 DNA reads TGTGCCAGTACCTCGATCGGCGGCCGACAGGGGGTCTCCGAGCAGTACTTC. The full variable domain, rest sourced from reference TRBV19 and TRBJ2-7, is DGGITQSPKYLFRKEGQNVTLSCEQNLNHDAMYWYRQDPGQGLRLIYYSQIVNDFQKGDIAEGYSVSREKKESFPLTVTSAQKNPTAFYLCASTSIGGRQGVSEQYFGPGTRLTVT.

The V call is TRBV18, the J call TRBJ2-7; TRBD1 agrees at 10 bases. CDR1 is KGHSH, CDR2 LQKENI, per germline. The CDR3 totals 14 residues. V gave up 4 bases and J gave up 3 bases; unmatched junction bases: 3. The CDR3 protein is CASSRQGADYEQYF. DNA for the CDR3: TGTGCCAGCTCACGACAGGGGGCGGACTACGAGCAGTACTTC.

This sequence joins TRBV19 and TRBJ2-5, with D possibly being TRBD2 (5 bases). Germline V gene sequence: CDR1 LNHDA, CDR2 SQIVND (reference sequence). This CDR3 is built from 16 residues. The V end was cut by 5 bases, the J end by 4 bases, with 20 bases between. The chain's CDR3 is CASSPSLDGSRETQYF. Here the CDR3 DNA reads TGTGCCAGTAGTCCTAGCCTAGACGGCTCGAGAGAGACCCAGTACTTC.

This clone showed up just a few times. The rearrangement links TRBV5-5 to TRBJ1-2; 10 positions agree with TRBD1. This CDR3 is 16 amino acids long. The J segment lost 0 bases and the V segment lost 4 bases, leaving 6 bases of the junction unmatched. Germline V gene sequence: CDR1 SGHKS, CDR2 YYEKEE (reference sequence). The CDR3 DNA is TGTGCCAGCAGCACGGGACAGGGGAGGGCTAACTATGGCTACACCTTC. Translating gives CASSTGQGRANYGYTF. Looking up the rest from reference TRBV5-5 and TRBJ1-2 gives the full variable domain: DAGVTQSPTHLIKTRGQQVTLRCSPISGHKSVSWYQQVLGQGPQFIFQYYEKEERGRGNFPDRFSARQFPNYSSELNVNALLLGDSALYLCASSTGQGRANYGYTFGSGTRLTVV.

The rearrangement uses TRBV2 and TRBJ2-1, with 16 bases aligning to TRBD2. The V gene's germline CDR1 is SNHLY and CDR2 FYNNEI. J was trimmed by 6 bases and V by 7 bases; bases with no gene match: 6. This CDR3 region has 16 residues. The CDR3 region is CASTPGLAGGRNEQFF. CDR3 in DNA: TGTGCCAGCACACCGGGACTAGCGGGAGGGCGCAATGAGCAGTTCTTC.

The count of this clone is one. The genes are TRBV30 and TRBJ2-7; perhaps D is TRBD1 or TRBD2 (6 bases each). The CDR3 contains 15 residues. V lost 2 bases, J lost 2 bases, and 16 bases lay in between. Germline lookup yields CDR1 GTSNPN and CDR2 SVGIG (reference sequence). The CDR3 sequence: CAWSKRIGGAYEQYF. The CDR3 nucleotides are TGTGCCTGGAGTAAGCGGATCGGGGGCGCCTACGAGCAGTACTTC.